These T cell receptor beta chains were read from a single sample in a study of naive and memory T cell subsets. Via MiXCR, TCRdb re-called the UMI-ligation and nested PCR reads, giving one row per CDR3 protein. This sample has around 140,000 distinct CDR3 sequences; roughly 22% occur once, and the top ten carry 0.11%. The specimen sequenced was naive CD4+ T cells from blood. The receptor source for this set is a human donor in good health. Both conserved end residues are part of each CDR3. A D gene is named only where the DNA matches it firmly. Clone size is not always given. Where it is, it says once, few, many or a class for expanded clones.

len: 13
j_gene: TRBJ1-1
d_gene: NA
abundance: NA
v_gene: TRBV7-2
CDR3aa: CASSLARAFEAFF
CDR3nt: TGTGCCAGCAGCTTGGCGAGGGCCTTTGAAGCTTTCTTT

len: 17
j_gene: TRBJ1-1
d_gene: NA
abundance: NA
v_gene: TRBV29-1
CDR3aa: CSVHRGNLLWVNTEAFF
CDR3nt: TGCAGCGTTCACCGCGGGAATTTGCTCTGGGTGAACACTGAAGCTTTCTTT

len: 14
j_gene: TRBJ1-1
d_gene: TRBD1
abundance: NA
v_gene: TRBV10-3
CDR3aa: CAISALQGDTEAFF
CDR3nt: TGTGCCATCAGTGCGCTCCAGGGGGACACTGAAGCTTTCTTT

len: 17
j_gene: TRBJ2-7
d_gene: TRBD2
abundance: NA
v_gene: TRBV20-1
CDR3aa: CSARRDTGTSVWYEQYF
CDR3nt: TGCAGTGCTAGGCGGGATACCGGGACTAGCGTCTGGTACGAGCAGTACTTC

len: 17
j_gene: TRBJ1-6
d_gene: NA
abundance: few
v_gene: TRBV5-1
CDR3aa: CASSLGFTEYPNSPLHF
CDR3nt: TGCGCCAGCAGCTTGGGGTTTACGGAATACCCTAATTCACCCCTCCACTTT

len: 13
j_gene: TRBJ2-5
d_gene: TRBD2
abundance: NA
v_gene: TRBV30
CDR3aa: CAWSAGREETQYF
CDR3nt: TGTGCCTGGAGTGCGGGGAGGGAAGAGACCCAGTACTTC

len: 13
j_gene: TRBJ1-1
d_gene: NA
abundance: few
v_gene: TRBV12-5
CDR3aa: CASGSTGNTEAFF
CDR3nt: TGTGCTAGTGGTTCGACAGGGAACACTGAAGCTTTCTTT

len: 16
j_gene: TRBJ1-6
d_gene: TRBD1
abundance: NA
v_gene: TRBV6-2/TRBV6-3
CDR3aa: CASRGSGGGYNSPLHF
CDR3nt: TGTGCCAGCAGAGGATCAGGGGGTGGATATAATTCACCCCTCCACTTT

len: 15
j_gene: TRBJ2-5
d_gene: TRBD1
abundance: few
v_gene: TRBV6-5
CDR3aa: CASRTTGARQETQYF
CDR3nt: TGTGCCAGCAGAACAACAGGGGCCCGCCAAGAGACCCAGTACTTC

len: 13
j_gene: TRBJ1-2
d_gene: NA
abundance: few
v_gene: TRBV30
CDR3aa: CAWSATGSYGYTF
CDR3nt: TGTGCCTGGAGTGCCACGGGGTCGTATGGCTACACCTTC

len: 17
j_gene: TRBJ2-6
d_gene: TRBD1
abundance: few
v_gene: TRBV12-3/TRBV12-4
CDR3aa: CASSLDRGSSGANVLTF
CDR3nt: TGTGCCAGCAGTTTAGACAGGGGAAGCTCTGGGGCCAACGTCCTGACTTTC

len: 15
j_gene: TRBJ1-5
d_gene: NA
abundance: NA
v_gene: TRBV10-2
CDR3aa: CASSRRDTSNQPQHF
CDR3nt: TGCGCCAGCAGTCGGAGGGACACTAGCAATCAGCCCCAGCATTTT

len: 18
j_gene: TRBJ2-6
d_gene: NA
abundance: NA
v_gene: TRBV6-5
CDR3aa: CASSPTAGSATGANVLTF
CDR3nt: TGTGCCAGCAGTCCTACCGCAGGGTCGGCGACCGGGGCCAACGTCCTGACTTTC

len: 12
j_gene: TRBJ1-5
d_gene: NA
abundance: NA
v_gene: TRBV12-3/TRBV12-4
CDR3aa: CASSLASQPQHF
CDR3nt: TGTGCCAGCAGTTTAGCTAGTCAGCCCCAGCATTTT

len: 12
j_gene: TRBJ2-3
d_gene: NA
abundance: NA
v_gene: TRBV29-1
CDR3aa: CSVELGTDTQYF
CDR3nt: TGCAGCGTTGAACTGGGCACAGATACGCAGTATTTT

len: 19
j_gene: TRBJ2-3
d_gene: TRBD1
abundance: NA
v_gene: TRBV7-2
CDR3aa: CASSVDRGRRAQSTDTQYF
CDR3nt: TGTGCCAGCAGCGTGGACAGGGGGCGGAGGGCACAAAGCACAGATACGCAGTATTTT

len: 16
j_gene: TRBJ2-1
d_gene: TRBD1
abundance: few
v_gene: TRBV20-1
CDR3aa: CSARAVTGFSYNEQFF
CDR3nt: TGCAGTGCTAGGGCAGTGACAGGGTTTTCCTACAATGAGCAGTTCTTC

len: 15
j_gene: TRBJ2-1
d_gene: TRBD2
abundance: many
v_gene: TRBV28
CDR3aa: CATLGRLAAYNEQFF
CDR3nt: TGTGCCACACTCGGGCGGCTAGCGGCCTACAATGAGCAGTTCTTC

len: 20
j_gene: TRBJ2-3
d_gene: NA
abundance: NA
v_gene: TRBV4-3
CDR3aa: CASSQDSSAGVAGSTDTQYF
CDR3nt: TGCGCCAGCAGCCAAGATTCGTCGGCGGGTGTGGCGGGAAGCACAGATACGCAGTATTTT

len: 19
j_gene: TRBJ1-5
d_gene: TRBD1
abundance: NA
v_gene: TRBV10-3
CDR3aa: CAISETVGTGFGRNQPQHF
CDR3nt: TGTGCCATCAGTGAGACCGTAGGGACAGGGTTCGGGCGCAATCAGCCCCAGCATTTT

len: 14
j_gene: TRBJ2-5
d_gene: TRBD2
abundance: few
v_gene: TRBV28
CDR3aa: CASGSSGRTETQYF
CDR3nt: TGTGCCAGCGGTTCTAGCGGGAGGACGGAGACCCAGTACTTC

len: 12
j_gene: TRBJ2-1
d_gene: NA
abundance: few
v_gene: TRBV24-1
CDR3aa: CATSVGGNEQFF
CDR3nt: TGTGCCACCAGTGTTGGGGGCAATGAGCAGTTCTTC

len: 15
j_gene: TRBJ2-3
d_gene: TRBD2
abundance: few
v_gene: TRBV7-9
CDR3aa: CASSSRETSTDTQYF
CDR3nt: TGTGCCAGCAGCTCGCGGGAGACTAGCACAGATACGCAGTATTTT

len: 12
j_gene: TRBJ1-1
d_gene: NA
abundance: NA
v_gene: TRBV28
CDR3aa: CASSSGSTEAFF
CDR3nt: TGTGCCAGCAGTTCAGGGAGCACTGAAGCTTTCTTT

len: 12
j_gene: TRBJ1-1
d_gene: NA
abundance: few
v_gene: TRBV6-5
CDR3aa: CASSYLGTEAFF
CDR3nt: TGTGCCAGCAGTTACCTAGGGACTGAAGCTTTCTTT

len: 17
j_gene: TRBJ1-6
d_gene: NA
abundance: few
v_gene: TRBV12-3/TRBV12-4
CDR3aa: CASSSDSIPGGDSPLHF
CDR3nt: TGTGCCAGCAGTTCCGACTCAATACCCGGGGGGGATTCACCCCTCCACTTT

len: 13
j_gene: TRBJ2-1
d_gene: NA
abundance: NA
v_gene: TRBV23-1
CDR3aa: CASRPNRAHLQFF
CDR3nt: TGCGCCAGCAGACCTAACAGGGCCCACCTTCAGTTCTTC

len: 15
j_gene: TRBJ2-1
d_gene: TRBD2
abundance: NA
v_gene: TRBV24-1
CDR3aa: CATSDSGTSSFEQFF
CDR3nt: TGTGCCACCAGTGATTCCGGGACTAGCTCTTTTGAGCAGTTCTTC

len: 14
j_gene: TRBJ2-4
d_gene: NA
abundance: few
v_gene: TRBV27
CDR3aa: CASRSLLRRNIQYF
CDR3nt: TGTGCCAGCCGCTCCCTGCTCCGGCGTAACATTCAGTACTTC

len: 13
j_gene: TRBJ2-2
d_gene: NA
abundance: NA
v_gene: TRBV7-7
CDR3aa: CATSAGVPGELFF
CDR3nt: TGTGCTACTTCCGCTGGGGTCCCCGGGGAGCTGTTTTTT

len: 14
j_gene: TRBJ2-2
d_gene: NA
abundance: NA
v_gene: TRBV9
CDR3aa: CASSPKPGAGELFF
CDR3nt: TGTGCCAGCAGCCCCAAGCCTGGCGCAGGGGAGCTGTTTTTT

len: 12
j_gene: TRBJ2-1
d_gene: NA
abundance: NA
v_gene: TRBV6-2/TRBV6-3
CDR3aa: CASSPKVNEQFF
CDR3nt: TGTGCCAGCAGTCCAAAAGTTAATGAGCAGTTCTTC

len: 13
j_gene: TRBJ2-7
d_gene: NA
abundance: NA
v_gene: TRBV12-3/TRBV12-4
CDR3aa: CASSFPESYEQYF
CDR3nt: TGTGCCAGCAGCTTTCCCGAGTCCTACGAGCAGTACTTC

len: 15
j_gene: TRBJ2-1
d_gene: TRBD2
abundance: NA
v_gene: TRBV19
CDR3aa: CASSRTSGRVDEQFF
CDR3nt: TGTGCCAGTAGTAGGACTAGCGGGAGGGTGGATGAGCAGTTCTTC

len: 16
j_gene: TRBJ1-4
d_gene: NA
abundance: few
v_gene: TRBV20-1
CDR3aa: CSAIQGSSTLREKLFF
CDR3nt: TGCAGTGCGATCCAGGGGAGTTCAACTCTGAGGGAAAAACTGTTTTTT

len: 15
j_gene: TRBJ2-5
d_gene: TRBD2
abundance: few
v_gene: TRBV6-2/TRBV6-3
CDR3aa: CASNTRASGKETQYF
CDR3nt: TGTGCCAGCAATACGCGGGCTAGCGGGAAAGAGACCCAGTACTTC

len: 11
j_gene: TRBJ1-1
d_gene: NA
abundance: NA
v_gene: TRBV28
CDR3aa: CASKSVAEAFF
CDR3nt: TGTGCCAGCAAATCCGTCGCTGAAGCTTTCTTT

len: 11
j_gene: TRBJ1-4
d_gene: NA
abundance: NA
v_gene: TRBV12-3/TRBV12-4
CDR3aa: CASRRGEKLFF
CDR3nt: TGTGCCAGCAGAAGAGGGGAAAAACTGTTTTTT

len: 12
j_gene: TRBJ1-1
d_gene: NA
abundance: few
v_gene: TRBV29-1
CDR3aa: CSGRAGGTEAFF
CDR3nt: TGCAGCGGGAGAGCGGGGGGCACTGAAGCTTTCTTT

len: 12
j_gene: TRBJ1-1
d_gene: NA
abundance: few
v_gene: TRBV20-1
CDR3aa: CSATRGATEAFF
CDR3nt: TGCAGTGCTACTCGGGGTGCCACTGAAGCTTTCTTT

len: 17
j_gene: TRBJ1-6
d_gene: NA
abundance: NA
v_gene: TRBV2
CDR3aa: CASSDRQLGAYNSPLHF
CDR3nt: TGTGCCAGCAGTGATCGGCAGTTGGGGGCCTATAATTCACCCCTCCACTTT

len: 14
j_gene: TRBJ2-3
d_gene: NA
abundance: few
v_gene: TRBV15
CDR3aa: CATSRDNPTVTQYF
CDR3nt: TGTGCCACCAGCAGAGACAACCCGACAGTAACGCAGTATTTT

len: 12
j_gene: TRBJ2-1
d_gene: NA
abundance: few
v_gene: TRBV29-1
CDR3aa: CSVQMLGNEQFF
CDR3nt: TGCAGCGTTCAAATGCTCGGGAATGAGCAGTTCTTC

len: 16
j_gene: TRBJ2-1
d_gene: NA
abundance: NA
v_gene: TRBV14
CDR3aa: CASSHYPLGVYNEQFF
CDR3nt: TGTGCCAGCAGCCACTACCCGTTGGGCGTCTACAATGAGCAGTTCTTC

len: 13
j_gene: TRBJ1-2
d_gene: NA
abundance: few
v_gene: TRBV20-1
CDR3aa: CSARMDPLSGYTF
CDR3nt: TGCAGTGCAAGGATGGATCCCTTGAGCGGCTACACCTTC

len: 13
j_gene: TRBJ1-1
d_gene: NA
abundance: few
v_gene: TRBV10-3
CDR3aa: CAISDLPKGEAFF
CDR3nt: TGTGCCATCAGTGACCTTCCCAAGGGAGAAGCTTTCTTT

len: 20
j_gene: TRBJ2-3
d_gene: NA
abundance: many
v_gene: TRBV4-3
CDR3aa: CASSQAFRRIALTSTDTQYF
CDR3nt: TGCGCCAGCAGCCAAGCGTTCCGGCGGATAGCGTTAACTAGCACAGATACGCAGTATTTT

len: 14
j_gene: TRBJ2-3
d_gene: TRBD2
abundance: NA
v_gene: TRBV6-1
CDR3aa: CASRPPRELDTQYF
CDR3nt: TGTGCCAGCAGACCACCGCGGGAGTTAGATACGCAGTATTTT

len: 13
j_gene: TRBJ2-1
d_gene: NA
abundance: few
v_gene: TRBV6-1
CDR3aa: CASSGQGSSEQFF
CDR3nt: TGTGCCAGCAGTGGCCAGGGTTCCAGTGAGCAGTTCTTC

len: 12
j_gene: TRBJ1-5
d_gene: TRBD1
abundance: NA
v_gene: TRBV20-1
CDR3aa: CSALSGGQPQHF
CDR3nt: TGCAGTGCCCTATCAGGGGGGCAGCCCCAGCATTTT

len: 13
j_gene: TRBJ1-1
d_gene: TRBD1
abundance: NA
v_gene: TRBV10-2
CDR3aa: CASSEHRGTEAFF
CDR3nt: TGCGCCAGCAGTGAGCACAGGGGGACTGAAGCTTTCTTT

len: 14
j_gene: TRBJ2-5
d_gene: NA
abundance: few
v_gene: TRBV5-1
CDR3aa: CASSLEGNQETQYF
CDR3nt: TGCGCCAGCAGCTTGGAAGGGAACCAAGAGACCCAGTACTTC

len: 13
j_gene: TRBJ1-5
d_gene: NA
abundance: NA
v_gene: TRBV3-1
CDR3aa: CASSQDFRLPQHF
CDR3nt: TGTGCCAGCAGCCAAGATTTCCGTCTGCCCCAGCATTTT

len: 15
j_gene: TRBJ1-4
d_gene: TRBD1
abundance: NA
v_gene: TRBV28
CDR3aa: CASRSGTASNEKLFF
CDR3nt: TGTGCCAGCAGGTCCGGGACAGCCTCTAATGAAAAACTGTTTTTT